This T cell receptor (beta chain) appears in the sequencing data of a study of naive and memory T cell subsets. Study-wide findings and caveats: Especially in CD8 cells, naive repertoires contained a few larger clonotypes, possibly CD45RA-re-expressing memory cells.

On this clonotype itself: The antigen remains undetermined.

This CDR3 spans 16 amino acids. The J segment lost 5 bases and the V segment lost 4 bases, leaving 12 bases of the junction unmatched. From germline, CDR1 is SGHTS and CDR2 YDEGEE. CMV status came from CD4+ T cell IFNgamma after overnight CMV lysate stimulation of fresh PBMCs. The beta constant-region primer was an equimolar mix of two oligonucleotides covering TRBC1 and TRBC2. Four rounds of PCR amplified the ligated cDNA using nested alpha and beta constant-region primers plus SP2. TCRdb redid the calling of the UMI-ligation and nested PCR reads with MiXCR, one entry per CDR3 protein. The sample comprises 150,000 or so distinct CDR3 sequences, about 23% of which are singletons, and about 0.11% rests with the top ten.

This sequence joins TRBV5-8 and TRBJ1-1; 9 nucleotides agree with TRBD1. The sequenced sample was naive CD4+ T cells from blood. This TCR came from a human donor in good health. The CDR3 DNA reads TGTGCCAGCAGCCTTCCCGGGACAGGGTGGCCAACTGAAGCTTTCTTT. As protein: CASSLPGTGWPTEAFF.